This TCR beta chain was observed in a study of PD-1 blockade in classical Hodgkin lymphoma. As for time point: cycle 4 day 1 (C4D1), after 5 to 7 weeks of nivolumab. Every one of the patients relapsed after autologous stem cell transplantation (brentuximab vedotin exposure was variable). Using immunoSEQ multiplex PCR, the repertoire was profiled, and TCRdb retains in-frame clones only, with some absent. The sample lists some 33,000 clones, roughly four fifths occurring once. Trimming shortened V by 0 bases and J by 0 bases, and 7 bases separated the two germline ends. Germline lookup yields CDR1 SGHDT and CDR2 YYEEEE. The CDR3 is 15 residues long.

The chain couples TRBV5-6 to TRBJ1-3; D gene ambiguous. The sequencing here drew on peripheral blood mononuclear cells (PBMCs), taken before the fourth cycle of nivolumab. The clonotype comes from a human donor with classical Hodgkin lymphoma. The CDR3 nucleotides are TGTGCCAGCAGCTTGGGACGGGTCTCTGGAAACACCATATATTTT. As protein: CASSLGRVSGNTIYF.